Below are 24 T cell receptor beta chains sequenced from a single sample in a study of blood T cell repertoires in COVID-19. Only in-frame clones appear in the TCRdb table, and some are missing; sequencing was by immunoSEQ multiplex PCR. Of about 98,000 clones detected, over 70% appear once; the ten largest clones hold over 8.5%. Sample: peripheral blood. The origin of the receptors is an elderly woman with acute or convalescent COVID-19.

The sample holds one count of this clone. The V gene is TRBV11-3, the J gene TRBJ2-1; D is possibly TRBD2 (5 bases). The CDR3 has 14 residues. The germline V and J ends were trimmed by 4 bases and 4 bases, with 11 bases remaining between them. CDR1 and CDR2 from the germline V gene are SGHNT and YENEEA. CDR3 DNA: TGTGCCAGCAGCTACGACGGGATTTACAATGAGCAGTTCTTC. Its translation is CASSYDGIYNEQFF.

The gene calls are TRBV5-4 and TRBJ1-1; possibly TRBD1 for D (5 bases). The V end lost 5 bases, the J end lost 1 base, and 12 bases lay between the germline ends. From germline, CDR1 is SGHNT and CDR2 YYREEE (reference sequence). The CDR3 extends over 14 amino acids. CDR3 nucleotides: TGTGCCAGCAGTCGAGGTCAGGGGAACACTGAAGCTTTCTTT. Protein product: CASSRGQGNTEAFF.

This chain links TRBV18 with TRBJ2-2; D remains unclear. The germline V gene encodes CDR1 KGHSH and CDR2 LQKENI. The V end lost 3 bases, the J end lost 6 bases, and 5 bases lay between the germline ends. The length of the CDR3 is 12 residues. Here the CDR3 reads CASSPSAGELFF. Written as DNA, the CDR3 is TGTGCCAGCTCACCTAGTGCCGGGGAGCTGTTTTTT.

The V and J genes are TRBV3-1 (or the pseudogene TRBV3-2) and TRBJ2-7; 7 nucleotides align to TRBD2. Trimming took 2 bases from V and 5 from J; bases not matched to a gene: 18. The CDR3 totals 18 residues. In germline, CDR1 is LGHDT, CDR2 YNNKEL (reference sequence). The CDR3 loop reads CASSQFTTSGTTTHEQYV. Written as DNA, the CDR3 is TGTGCCAGCAGCCAATTTACTACCTCCGGGACTACCACCCACGAGCAGTACGTC.

V and J are TRBV4-1 and TRBJ2-7; 11 bases map to TRBD1. V lost 4 bases and J lost 3; bases outside the gene matches: 2. CDR3 length: 14 residues. Germline V gene sequence: CDR1 MGHRA, CDR2 YSYEKL. The CDR3 here is CASSRDRGGYEQYF. The CDR3 bases are TGCGCCAGCAGCCGGGACAGGGGGGGCTACGAGCAGTACTTC.

The chain is built from TRBV5-1 and TRBJ1-1; no definite D call. CDR3 length equals 14 residues. V was cut by 5 bases and J by 0 bases, with 11 bases left in between. Germline assignment: CDR1 SGHRS and CDR2 YFSETQ. The CDR3 spells CASSSGSLNTEAFF. DNA for the CDR3: TGCGCCAGCAGTTCCGGGTCTTTGAACACTGAAGCTTTCTTT.

The chain recombines TRBV6-2 or TRBV6-3 with TRBJ1-5; D might be TRBD1 (5 bases). Trimming shortened V by 0 bases and J by 7 bases, and 13 bases separated the two germline ends. Germline CDR1 is MNHEY and CDR2 is SVGEGT. The CDR3 totals 15 residues. The CDR3 bases are TGTGCCAGCAGTTACTCGAGTCAGGGCAGGCAGCCCCAGCATTTT. Amino acid sequence: CASSYSSQGRQPQHF.

A single count supports this clone. This rearrangement joins TRBV5-5 to TRBJ1-5, with D maybe TRBD1 (6 bases). Trimming cost V 4 bases and J 8 bases, with 16 bases left between them. Looked up from germline, CDR1 is SGHKS and CDR2 is YYEKEE (reference sequence). The CDR3 spans 14 residues. The CDR3 region has the DNA TGTGCCAGCAGCCCGGCCTGGGGGCAGGAGCCCCAGCATTTT. Translation: CASSPAWGQEPQHF.

This sequence joins TRBV5-4 and TRBJ1-6; TRBD1 might be the D (6 bases). V was shortened by 0 bases and J by 13 bases, with 17 bases between the two germline ends. Germline CDR1 and CDR2: SGHNT and YYREEE (reference sequence). The length of the CDR3 is 15 residues. CDR3 protein: CASSLEGQSLSPLHF. The CDR3, as DNA: TGTGCCAGCAGCTTGGAAGGACAGTCACTTAGTCCCCTCCACTTT.

This clone was picked up a small number of times. The chain uses TRBV19 and TRBJ1-5; D might be TRBD1 (6 bases). The length of the CDR3 is 16 residues. The V end was cut by 4 bases, the J end by 2 bases, with 15 bases between. CDR1 is LNHDA, CDR2 SQIVND, per germline (reference sequence). CDR3 amino acids: CASSKGGGDRNQPQHF. The DNA of the CDR3 is TGTGCCAGTAGTAAGGGTGGGGGCGACCGCAATCAGCCCCAGCATTTT.

This sequence joins TRBV9 and TRBJ2-3, with TRBD2 matching 7 bases. This CDR3 has 16 amino acids. V lost 0 bases, J lost 2 bases, and 6 bases stayed unmatched. CDR1 and CDR2 from the germline V gene are SGDLS and YYNGEE. In DNA, the CDR3 is TGTGCCAGCAGCGTAGGGGGAGGGCAGACCACAGATACGCAGTATTTT. Its translation is CASSVGGGQTTDTQYF.

Of note for this clone: Other DNA sequences in this sample translate to the same CDR3. DNA of the CDR3: TGTGCCAGCAGTGATAGGGGTTACAATCAGCCCCAGCATTTT. It specifies CASSDRGYNQPQHF. The chain carries TRBV2 and TRBJ1-5, with a tentative D call TRBD1 (5 bases). V lost 3 bases and J 3 bases, leaving 9 bases between the germline ends. This CDR3 has 14 residues. Germline CDR1 reads SNHLY; CDR2 reads FYNNEI.

This chain uses TRBV7-9 with TRBJ1-2; 7 bases agree with TRBD1. Germline values: CDR1 SEHNR, CDR2 FQNEAQ (reference sequence). The trim removed 5 bases at V and 3 bases at J, leaving 9 bases unmatched. The CDR3 totals 15 residues. The CDR3: CASSPGQNDYYGYTF. In nucleotides, the CDR3 is TGTGCCAGCAGCCCGGGACAGAACGATTACTATGGCTACACCTTC.

The V and J genes are TRBV11-3 and TRBJ1-6, with D perhaps matching TRBD1 (6 bases). V was trimmed by 6 bases and J by 7 bases, leaving 16 bases between them. Germline CDR1 is SGHNT and CDR2 is YENEEA. The CDR3 is made up of 15 amino acids. The CDR3 spells CASRETGTSNSPLHF. CDR3 nucleotides: TGTGCCAGCAGGGAGACCGGGACATCCAATTCACCCCTCCACTTT.

The rearrangement links TRBV5-6 to TRBJ2-1, with TRBD1 matching 8 bases. The CDR3 length is 15 residues. The germline V gene has CDR1 SGHDT and CDR2 YYEEEE. V lost 4 bases, J lost 6 bases, and 9 bases stayed unmatched. Here the CDR3 DNA reads TGTGCCAGCAGCACGAGACAGGGGCCCTTCAATGAGCAGTTCTTC. Translation gives CASSTRQGPFNEQFF.

The rearrangement joins TRBV27 to TRBJ1-2; 7 positions agree with TRBD1. Germline lookup yields CDR1 MNHEY and CDR2 SMNVEV (reference sequence). The CDR3 is made up of 14 amino acids. The junction had 9 bases not matched to a gene; V was cut back by 5 bases and J by 6 bases. For the CDR3, the DNA is TGTGCCAGCAGTACTCGACAGGGAATAGATGGCTACACCTTC. Translation: CASSTRQGIDGYTF.

The chain uses TRBV2 and TRBJ2-3; tentative D call: TRBD2 (7 bases). CDR3 size: 14 residues. V was clipped by 7 bases and J by 6 bases, with 17 bases between them. Germline V lookup: CDR1 SNHLY, CDR2 FYNNEI. CDR3 sequence reads: CASIYGGPWDTQYF. The CDR3 DNA sequence: TGTGCCAGCATATACGGGGGGCCATGGGATACGCAGTATTTT.

CDR3 nucleotide sequence: TGTGCCAGCAGTTTGAGAGGCTATAGCAATCAGCCCCAGCATTTT. Amino acids: CASSLRGYSNQPQHF. The chain employs TRBV28 and TRBJ1-5; no firm D call. CDR3 length equals 15 residues. CDR1 and CDR2 from the germline V gene are MDHEN and SYDVKM. Trimming took off 3 bases at V and 0 bases at J, with 9 bases between the two ends.

This chain joins TRBV20-1 and TRBJ1-1; D perhaps matches TRBD1 (5 bases). Germline values: CDR1 DFQATT, CDR2 SNEGSKA (reference sequence). The CDR3 spans 10 residues. The V end was cut by 6 bases, the J end by 10 bases, with 12 bases between. In nucleotides, the CDR3 is TGCAGTGCCACCTGGGGGGTAGCTTTCTTT. This gives the protein CSATWGVAFF.

The chain has TRBV19 and TRBJ1-2, with D unresolved. The germline V gene has CDR1 LNHDA and CDR2 SQIVND (reference sequence). The CDR3 loop spans 13 amino acids. Trimming stripped 7 bases from V and 8 bases from J, with 17 bases between. This chain's CDR3 is CASTQRAYGGYTF. DNA of the CDR3: TGTGCCAGTACCCAGCGTGCCTACGGCGGCTACACCTTC.

J is TRBJ2-5 and V is TRBV2, with D perhaps TRBD1 (5 bases). CDR1 SNHLY and CDR2 FYNNEI come from the germline V gene. V shed 6 bases and J shed 2 bases, with 13 bases lying between them. This CDR3 is built from 14 residues. CDR3 sequence: CASRARATQETQYF. The CDR3 DNA follows: TGTGCCAGCAGGGCCAGGGCAACTCAAGAGACCCAGTACTTC.

This clone has only a few counts. The chain employs TRBV5-1 and TRBJ2-1; D is possibly TRBD1 (6 bases). Trimming removed 0 bases at V and 10 bases at J, with 11 bases between. The CDR3 has 13 amino acids. Germline V gene sequence: CDR1 SGHRS, CDR2 YFSETQ. CDR3: CASSLAQGQEQFF. CDR3 DNA sequence: TGCGCCAGCAGCTTGGCCCAGGGGCAAGAGCAGTTCTTC.

This chain links TRBV12-3 or TRBV12-4 with TRBJ1-2; maybe TRBD1 (5 bases). The CDR3 extends over 13 amino acids. V lost 6 bases and J 8 bases, leaving 16 bases between the germline ends. This CDR3 is CASRRDVTSGYTF. The CDR3 DNA sequence: TGTGCCAGCAGGCGGGACGTAACGTCGGGCTACACCTTC.

In this sample, this clone turned up once. The chain is built from TRBV9 and TRBJ2-6; possible D gene TRBD1, 7 bases. Trimming removed 6 bases from V and 0 bases from J, with 19 bases in between. Per germline, CDR1 SGDLS and CDR2 YYNGEE. The CDR3 has 18 amino acids. CDR3 residues: CASTRQGPGASGANVLTF. CDR3 DNA: TGTGCCAGCACACGACAGGGCCCGGGGGCCTCTGGGGCCAACGTCCTGACTTTC.